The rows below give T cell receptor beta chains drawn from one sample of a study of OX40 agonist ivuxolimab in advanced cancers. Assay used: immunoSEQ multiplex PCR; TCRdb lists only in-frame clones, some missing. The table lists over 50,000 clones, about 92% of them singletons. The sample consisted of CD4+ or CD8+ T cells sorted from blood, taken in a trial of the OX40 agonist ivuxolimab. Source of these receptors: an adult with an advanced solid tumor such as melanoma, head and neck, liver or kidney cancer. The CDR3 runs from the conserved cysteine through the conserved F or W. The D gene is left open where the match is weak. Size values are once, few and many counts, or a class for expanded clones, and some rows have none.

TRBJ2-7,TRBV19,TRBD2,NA,TGTGCCAGTAGTATTGGGGGAGGGCCTGTTTACGAGCAGTACTTC,CASSIGGGPVYEQYF
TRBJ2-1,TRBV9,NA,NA,TGTGCCAGCAGCGGAGGGGGGCCAGGGGGACACAATGAGCAGTTCTTC,CASSGGGPGGHNEQFF
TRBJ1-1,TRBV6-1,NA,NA,TGTGCCAGCAGTGAAATCTACAGTTCGAACACTGAAGCTTTCTTT,CASSEIYSSNTEAFF
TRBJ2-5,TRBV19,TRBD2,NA,TGTGCCAGTAGTATGAGCGGGGGTTCCCAAGAGACCCAGTACTTC,CASSMSGGSQETQYF
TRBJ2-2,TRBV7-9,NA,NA,TGTGCCAGCAGCTTACGGACAGTTGGATACACCGGGGAGCTGTTTTTT,CASSLRTVGYTGELFF
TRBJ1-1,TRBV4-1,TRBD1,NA,TGCGCCAGCAGCCAAGAGTTCGGACAGGGGGAGACTGAAGCTTTCTTT,CASSQEFGQGETEAFF
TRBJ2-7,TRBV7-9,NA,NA,TGTGCCAGCAGTTACGGTGGTGGCTACGAGCAGTACTTC,CASSYGGGYEQYF
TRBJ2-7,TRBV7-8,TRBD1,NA,TGTGCCAGCAGCCTCGGACAGGTCCACGAGCAGTACTTC,CASSLGQVHEQYF
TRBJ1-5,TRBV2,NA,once,TGTGCCAGCAGTGATGGGAGGAATCAGCCCCAGCATTTT,CASSDGRNQPQHF
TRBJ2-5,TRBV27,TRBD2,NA,TGTGCCAGCAACTCGGCGGGGGGACTCCAAGAGACCCAGTACTTC,CASNSAGGLQETQYF
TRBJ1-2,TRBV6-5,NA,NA,TGTGCCAGCAGTTACGGGGCAAGTGACTATGGCTACACCTTC,CASSYGASDYGYTF
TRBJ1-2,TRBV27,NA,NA,TGTGCCAGCAGTTTCTCCAACCTTGGCTATGGCTACACCTTC,CASSFSNLGYGYTF
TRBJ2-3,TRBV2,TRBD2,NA,TGTGCCAGCAGTGAGGTGGCTAGCGGAAACACAGATACGCAGTATTTT,CASSEVASGNTDTQYF
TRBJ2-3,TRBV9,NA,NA,TGTGCCAGCAGCCCCCGCCGCAGCCCTAGCACAGATACGCAGTATTTT,CASSPRRSPSTDTQYF
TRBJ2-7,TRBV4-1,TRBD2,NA,TGCGCCAGCAGCCAAGAACGGGGGGTCGGGTACGAGCAGTACTTC,CASSQERGVGYEQYF
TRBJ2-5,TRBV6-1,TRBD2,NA,TGTGCCAGCGGGCTGACTAGCGGGGACCAAGAGACCCAGTACTTC,CASGLTSGDQETQYF
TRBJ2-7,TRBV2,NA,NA,TGTGCCAGCAGTGCGAAAACCGGGGGCTACGAGCAGTACTTC,CASSAKTGGYEQYF
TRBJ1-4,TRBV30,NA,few,TGTGCCTGGAGCCTGGTACAGGGAGAAAAACTGTTTTTT,CAWSLVQGEKLFF
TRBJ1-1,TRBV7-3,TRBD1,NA,TGTGCCAGCAGCTTAACCCCCGGGACAGGTAACACTGAAGCTTTCTTT,CASSLTPGTGNTEAFF
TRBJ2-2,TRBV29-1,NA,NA,TGCAGCGTTGAGTCTTCGGGGGTTGGGGAGCTGTTTTTT,CSVESSGVGELFF
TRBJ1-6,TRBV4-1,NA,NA,TGCGCCAGCAGCCAAGCCTCGGGGCGGGAGGATTCACCCCTCCACTTT,CASSQASGREDSPLHF
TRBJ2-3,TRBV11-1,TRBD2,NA,TGTGCCAGCAGCCTCGAGCGGGGGGGCCTAGGGGATACGCAGTATTTT,CASSLERGGLGDTQYF
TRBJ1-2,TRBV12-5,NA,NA,TGTGCTAGTGGTCCCTCCCAGGGGTTATATGGCTACACCTTC,CASGPSQGLYGYTF